The entry below gives a single T cell receptor (beta chain) sequence along with its context. The antigen remains unidentified. TCRdb recomputed calls from the RT-PCR reads with MiXCR, one row per CDR3 protein. The table includes approximately 730,000 distinct CDR3 sequences, around 14% detected once. The sample is drawn from a study of response to subunit inactivated influenza vaccine. Study-level results: With each seasonal influenza vaccination, the authors suggested, few new T cells are recruited.

Per germline, CDR1 DFQATT and CDR2 SNEGSKA (reference sequence). CDR3 length: 15 amino acids. The junction had 9 bases not matched to a gene; V was cut back by 5 bases and J by 1 base. This rearrangement joins TRBV20-1 to TRBJ2-5; TRBD1 aligns across 8 bases. The sequenced sample was PBMCs from blood, obtained approximately 15 days before vaccination. The sequence derives from a man aged 50-59 years who received an inactivated influenza vaccine. The CDR3 here is CSAYPDRASQETQYF. The CDR3 DNA is TGCAGTGCTTACCCGGACAGGGCTTCCCAAGAGACCCAGTACTTC.